This T cell receptor beta chain derives from a study of shared clonotypes between healthy human individuals. Study-level points and caveats: Lower generation probabilities were found for non-shared clonotypes than for those shared by all four donors. With a few donors compared, around 4.7% of naive CD4 clonotypes were shared.

Only CD45RO-negative cells positively selected for CCR7 counted as naive CD8 cells, so terminally differentiated effector memory CD45RA+ cells were excluded. This clone was counted once. Its antigen remains unknown. A roughly 220 ng quantity of DNA, 29,000 or so T cell genomes, went into the sorted-subset replicate PCRs. Repertoires were generated with immunoSEQ multiplex PCR, while TCRdb's copy carries only in-frame clones and drops some. The table lists under 2,000,000 clones, about 94% of them singletons, with 0.9% to 1.5% in the top ten. Deletions cut 5 bases from V and 9 bases from J, with 9 bases between. Germline V lookup: CDR1 SEHNR, CDR2 FQNEAQ (reference sequence). This CDR3 is 11 amino acids long.

The origin of this receptor is a man between 18 and 29 years old in good health. The sequencing input was naive CD8+ T cells sorted from blood. The chain uses TRBV7-9 and TRBJ2-3; D is ambiguous. CDR3 sequence (DNA): TGTGCCAGCAGCCGAGGTGCAACGCAGTATTTT. Protein sequence: CASSRGATQYF. Drawing the rest from reference TRBV7-9 and TRBJ2-3, the complete variable domain is DTGVSQNPRHKITKRGQNVTFRCDPISEHNRLYWYRQTLGQGPEFLTYFQNEAQLEKSRLLSDRFSAERPKGSFSTLEIQRTEQGDSAMYLCASSRGATQYFGPGTRLTVL.